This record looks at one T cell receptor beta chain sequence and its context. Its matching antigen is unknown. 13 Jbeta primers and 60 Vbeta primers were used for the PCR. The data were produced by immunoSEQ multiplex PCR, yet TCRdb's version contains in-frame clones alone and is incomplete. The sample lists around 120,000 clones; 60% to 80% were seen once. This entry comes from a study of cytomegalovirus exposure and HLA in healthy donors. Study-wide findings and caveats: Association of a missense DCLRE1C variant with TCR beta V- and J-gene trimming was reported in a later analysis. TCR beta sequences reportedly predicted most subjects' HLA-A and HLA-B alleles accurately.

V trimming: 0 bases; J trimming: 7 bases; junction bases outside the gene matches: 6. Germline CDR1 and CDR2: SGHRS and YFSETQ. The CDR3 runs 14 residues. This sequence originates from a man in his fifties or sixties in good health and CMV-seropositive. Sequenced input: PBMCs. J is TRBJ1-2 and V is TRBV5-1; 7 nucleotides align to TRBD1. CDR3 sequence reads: CASSLVQGFGGYTF. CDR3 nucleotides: TGCGCCAGCAGCTTGGTACAGGGGTTCGGTGGCTACACCTTC.